These T cell receptor beta chains were read from a single sample in a study of siplizumab effects on memory and regulatory T cells. Using immunoSEQ multiplex PCR, the repertoire was profiled, and TCRdb retains in-frame clones only, with some absent. The sample contains 90,000 to 110,000 clones, roughly nine tenths of which appear only once. Sequencing input: Tregs sorted from blood. The receptors were sampled from a human donor in good health. The CDR3 runs from the conserved cysteine through the conserved F or W. Each record gives: J gene, clone size, V gene, D gene, CDR3 protein, CDR3 DNA. The D gene is left open where the match is weak. The size of a clone is reported for some rows only, either as once, few or many, or as a class for expanded clones.

>TRBJ2-5|once|TRBV5-4|-
CASSLSAGSRETQYF
TGTGCCAGCAGCTTATCGGCGGGATCCCGAGAGACCCAGTACTTC
>TRBJ2-7|-|TRBV5-1|TRBD2
CASSLASTGTSYEQYF
TGCGCCAGCAGTTTGGCTTCCACCGGGACTAGCTACGAGCAGTACTTC
>TRBJ2-3|once|TRBV19|-
CASSILGLSTDTQYF
TGTGCCAGTAGTATTCTGGGACTCAGCACAGATACGCAGTATTTT
>TRBJ2-1|once|TRBV27|-
CASTSGSRGYEQFF
TGTGCCAGCACTAGCGGCTCGAGGGGGTATGAGCAGTTCTTC
>TRBJ2-7|-|TRBV7-9|-
CASSLELGNEQYF
TGTGCCAGCAGCTTAGAGCTCGGGAATGAGCAGTACTTC
>TRBJ2-4|-|TRBV5-1|TRBD1
CASRGTGAKNIQYF
TGCGCCAGCAGAGGGACAGGGGCCAAAAACATTCAGTACTTC
>TRBJ2-7|-|TRBV11-3|-
CASRNLWERSYEQYF
TGTGCCAGCAGGAATCTATGGGAGCGGTCCTACGAGCAGTACTTC
>TRBJ1-2|few|TRBV7-2|-
CASSPAYGYTF
TGTGCCAGCAGCCCGGCCTATGGCTACACCTTC
>TRBJ2-7|-|TRBV30|-
CAWSNSYEQYF
TGTGCCTGGAGTAACTCCTACGAGCAGTACTTC
>TRBJ2-3|-|TRBV25-1|TRBD2
CASSEAGARISSTDTQYF
TGTGCCAGCAGTGAGGCGGGAGCTCGAATTTCTAGCACAGATACGCAGTATTTT
>TRBJ2-7|-|TRBV7-8|-
CASSLPPGVTYEQYF
TGTGCCAGCAGCTTACCCCCCGGCGTCACCTACGAGCAGTACTTC
>TRBJ1-2|few|TRBV25-1|TRBD1
CASRDRNYGYTF
TGTGCCAGCAGGGACAGGAACTATGGCTACACCTTC
>TRBJ1-3|-|TRBV6-5|-
CASKASGGNTIYF
TGTGCCAGCAAGGCGTCGGGGGGAAACACCATATATTTT
>TRBJ1-1|-|TRBV10-3|-
CAISAGQNTEAFF
TGTGCCATCAGTGCTGGACAGAACACTGAAGCTTTCTTT
>TRBJ2-5|once|TRBV6-6|-
CASRSHGGSETQYF
TGTGCCAGCAGGTCACATGGGGGTTCGGAGACCCAGTACTTC
>TRBJ1-2|-|TRBV11-2|TRBD1
CASTIHQGAMGGYTF
TGTGCCAGCACCATACACCAGGGGGCGATGGGGGGCTACACCTTC
>TRBJ1-2|-|TRBV20-1|-
CSARQDHGYTF
TGCAGTGCGAGGCAGGACCATGGCTACACCTTC
>TRBJ1-2|-|TRBV5-1|TRBD1
CASSSGQAAGYTF
TGCGCCAGCAGCTCGGGACAGGCGGCAGGCTACACCTTC
>TRBJ1-4|-|TRBV5-1|-
CASSSDNANEKLFF
TGCGCCAGCAGCTCCGACAATGCTAATGAAAAACTGTTTTTT
>TRBJ1-1|-|TRBV6-5|-
CASSPGRGWATEAFF
TGTGCCAGCAGTCCGGGCCGGGGTTGGGCCACTGAAGCTTTCTTT
>TRBJ1-1|once|TRBV30|-
CAWIGFEAFF
TGTGCCTGGATTGGGTTTGAAGCTTTCTTT
>TRBJ2-1|-|TRBV7-9|-
CASSLIVSAYNEQFF
TGTGCCAGCAGCTTAATAGTTTCGGCCTACAATGAGCAGTTCTTC
>TRBJ2-1|-|TRBV6-5|-
CASSYEGPSSYNEQFF
TGTGCCAGCAGTTACGAGGGTCCCAGCTCCTACAATGAGCAGTTCTTC
>TRBJ2-7|-|TRBV4-2|-
CASSQEYRPYEQYF
TGTGCCAGCAGCCAAGAATACAGGCCCTACGAGCAGTACTTC